What follows is one T cell receptor (beta chain) and its context. Its antigen is unidentified. The data are from a study of OX40 agonist ivuxolimab in advanced cancers. Regarding the study as a whole: Both CD4+ and CD8+ T cell populations in blood had undergone clonal expansion by week 6 at 0.1 to 3.0 mg/kg.

This CDR3 region has 14 residues. Between the trimmed V and J ends, which lost 2 bases and 2 bases, there was a span of 9 bases. The germline gives CDR1 MNHNS, CDR2 SASEGT. No patient had autoimmune disease or received systemic immunosuppression. Measured with immunoSEQ multiplex PCR; TCRdb has only the in-frame clones, and not every one. The sample carries 30,000 or so clones, around four fifths recorded once. This sequence was found in an adult with an advanced solid tumor such as melanoma, head and neck, liver or kidney cancer. The chain has TRBV6-1 and TRBJ1-2; D gene ambiguous. The specimen comprised CD4+ or CD8+ T cells sorted from blood, sampled in a trial of the OX40 agonist ivuxolimab. The CDR3 nucleotides read TGTGCCAGCAGTGAAATAAAAGGGAACTATGGCTACACCTTC. This sequence encodes CASSEIKGNYGYTF.